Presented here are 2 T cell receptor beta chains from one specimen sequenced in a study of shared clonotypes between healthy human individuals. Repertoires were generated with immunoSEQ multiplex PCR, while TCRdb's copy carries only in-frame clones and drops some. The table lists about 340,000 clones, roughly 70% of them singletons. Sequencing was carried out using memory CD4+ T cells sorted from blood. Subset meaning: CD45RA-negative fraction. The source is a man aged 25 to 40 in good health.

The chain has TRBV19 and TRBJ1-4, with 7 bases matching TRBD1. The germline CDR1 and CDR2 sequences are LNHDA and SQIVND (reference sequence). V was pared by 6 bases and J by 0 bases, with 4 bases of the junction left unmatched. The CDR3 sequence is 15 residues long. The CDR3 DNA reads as TGTGCCAGTAGGGCCGGGACAGCAACTAATGAAAAACTGTTTTTT. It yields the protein CASRAGTATNEKLFF.

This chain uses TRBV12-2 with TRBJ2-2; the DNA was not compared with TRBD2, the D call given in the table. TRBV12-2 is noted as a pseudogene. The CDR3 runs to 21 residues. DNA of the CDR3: TGTGCAAGTCGCTTAGCGGGGACTAGCGGGACATCACGTTCGGGACCCGGGGAGCTGTTTTTT. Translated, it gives CASRLAGTSGTSRSGPGELFF.